The clone carrying this T cell receptor (beta chain) has only one observation. This sample was taken from a study of PD-L1 blockade in urothelial cancer. Time point here: peripheral blood 6 weeks after treatment start. This CDR3 spans 14 amino acids. The germline CDR1 and CDR2 sequences are SEHNR and FQNEAQ (reference sequence). TCRdb's copy holds only in-frame clones and misses some; the assay was immunoSEQ multiplex PCR. The data hold around 50,000 clones, with about 85% observed a single time. The sample consisted of PBMCs, taken around atezolizumab (anti-PD-L1) treatment. The sequence was obtained from a man aged 50-59 years with urothelial cancer. The rearrangement links TRBV7-9 to TRBJ2-3; no firm D call. The J call may be incorrect, as the DNA end agrees better with TRBJ1-5. Here the CDR3 reads CASSPGVAGITQHF. CDR3 nucleotides: TGTGCCAGCAGCCCCGGGGTAGCGGGGATTACCCAGCATTTT.